This TCR beta chain was recorded in a study of cytomegalovirus exposure and HLA in healthy donors. Study summary: Of the donors genotyped, several hundred in all, 65% to 90% fell in the Caucasian-associated ancestry cluster.

PCR amplification relied on 60 Vbeta primers (plus 13 Jbeta primers). Libraries were prepared by immunoSEQ multiplex PCR; TCRdb keeps only in-frame clonotypes and omits some of them. The sample has about 130,000 clones, around 72% seen once. To note about this clone: The antigen is unknown.

The CDR3 sequence is 14 residues long. From germline, CDR1 is MNHNS and CDR2 SASEGT. V was cut by 6 bases and J by 5 bases, with 11 bases left in between. Overall study findings and caveats: An analysis was carried out later, and it reportedly showed fewer N-insertions in an Asian-associated ancestry cluster than the approximately 610-donor mean. Later analysis showed most CMV-associated TCR beta chains appearing HLA-restricted.

The receptor was derived from a man between 18 and 29 years old in good health and CMV-seropositive. The sequencing input was PBMCs. This sequence joins TRBV6-1 and TRBJ1-6; D may be TRBD1 (6 bases). The CDR3 here is CASSPGQHNSPLHF. CDR3 bases: TGTGCCAGCAGCCCTGGACAGCATAATTCACCCCTCCACTTT.